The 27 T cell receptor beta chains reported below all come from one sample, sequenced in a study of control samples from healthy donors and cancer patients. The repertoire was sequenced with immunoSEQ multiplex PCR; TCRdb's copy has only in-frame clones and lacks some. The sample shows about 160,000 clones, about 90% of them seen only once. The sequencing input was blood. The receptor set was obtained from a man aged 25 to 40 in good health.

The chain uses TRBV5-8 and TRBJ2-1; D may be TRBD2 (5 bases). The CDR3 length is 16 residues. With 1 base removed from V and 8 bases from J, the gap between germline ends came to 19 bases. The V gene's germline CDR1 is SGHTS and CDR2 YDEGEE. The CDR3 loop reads CASSLYKTSRAHEQFF. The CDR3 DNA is TGTGCCAGCAGCTTGTACAAAACTAGTAGGGCTCATGAGCAGTTCTTC.

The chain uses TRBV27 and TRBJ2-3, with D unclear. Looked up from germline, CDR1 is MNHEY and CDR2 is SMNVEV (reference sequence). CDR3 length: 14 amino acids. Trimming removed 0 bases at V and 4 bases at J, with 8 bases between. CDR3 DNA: TGTGCCAGCAGTTTATCTTTCCCTTCAGATACGCAGTATTTT. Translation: CASSLSFPSDTQYF.

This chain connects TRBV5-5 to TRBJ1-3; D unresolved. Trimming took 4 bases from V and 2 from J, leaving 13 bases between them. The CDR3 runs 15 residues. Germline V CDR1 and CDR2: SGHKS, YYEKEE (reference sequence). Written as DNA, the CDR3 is TGTGCCAGCAGCGGGCAAGAAAATCCTGGAAACACCATATATTTT. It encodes CASSGQENPGNTIYF.

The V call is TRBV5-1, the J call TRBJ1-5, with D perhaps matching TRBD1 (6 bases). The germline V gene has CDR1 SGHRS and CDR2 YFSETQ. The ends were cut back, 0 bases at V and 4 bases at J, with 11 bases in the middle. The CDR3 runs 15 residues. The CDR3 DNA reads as TGCGCCAGCAGCTTGGGTGACAGGAATAATCAGCCCCAGCATTTT. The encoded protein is CASSLGDRNNQPQHF.

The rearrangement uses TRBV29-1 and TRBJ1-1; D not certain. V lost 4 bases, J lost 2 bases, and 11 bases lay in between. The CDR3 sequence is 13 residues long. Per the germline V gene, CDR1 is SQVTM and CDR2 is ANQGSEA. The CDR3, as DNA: TGCAGCGTTGTTGGCCGAGCAAACACTGAAGCTTTCTTT. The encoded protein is CSVVGRANTEAFF.

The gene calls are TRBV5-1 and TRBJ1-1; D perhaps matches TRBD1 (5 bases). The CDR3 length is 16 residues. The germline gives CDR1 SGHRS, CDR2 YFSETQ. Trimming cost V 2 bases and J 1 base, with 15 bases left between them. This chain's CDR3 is CASSLWEGRENTEAFF. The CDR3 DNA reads TGCGCCAGCAGCTTATGGGAGGGCAGGGAGAACACTGAAGCTTTCTTT.

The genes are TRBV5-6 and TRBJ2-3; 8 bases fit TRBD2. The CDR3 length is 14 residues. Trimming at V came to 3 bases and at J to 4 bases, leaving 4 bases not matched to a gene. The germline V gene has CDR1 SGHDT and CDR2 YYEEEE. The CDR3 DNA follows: TGTGCCAGCAGCTGGCGGGGGGCGGCAGATACGCAGTATTTT. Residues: CASSWRGAADTQYF.

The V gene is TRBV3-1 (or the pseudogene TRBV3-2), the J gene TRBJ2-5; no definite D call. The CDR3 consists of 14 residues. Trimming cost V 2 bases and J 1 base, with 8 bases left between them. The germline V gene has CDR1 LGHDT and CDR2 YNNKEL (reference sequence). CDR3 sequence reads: CASSQLGFQETQYF. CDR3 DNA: TGTGCCAGCAGCCAATTGGGGTTCCAAGAGACCCAGTACTTC.

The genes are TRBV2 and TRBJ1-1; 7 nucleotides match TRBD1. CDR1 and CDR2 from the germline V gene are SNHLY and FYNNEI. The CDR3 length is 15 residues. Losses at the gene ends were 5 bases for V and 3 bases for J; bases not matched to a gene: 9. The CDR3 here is CASSTRQGGHTEAFF. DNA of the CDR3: TGTGCCAGCAGTACGCGACAGGGAGGTCACACTGAAGCTTTCTTT.

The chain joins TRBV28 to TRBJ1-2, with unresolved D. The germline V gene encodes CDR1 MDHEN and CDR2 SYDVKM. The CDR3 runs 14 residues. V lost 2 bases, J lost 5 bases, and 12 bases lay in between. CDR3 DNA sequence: TGTGCCAGCAGTTTAAGGCCAGAACTATATGGCTACACCTTC. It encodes CASSLRPELYGYTF.

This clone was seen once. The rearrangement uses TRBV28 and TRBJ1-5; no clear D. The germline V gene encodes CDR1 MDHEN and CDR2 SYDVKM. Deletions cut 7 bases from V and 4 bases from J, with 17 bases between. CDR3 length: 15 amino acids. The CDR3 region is CASKWSVDVNQPQHF. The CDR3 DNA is TGTGCCAGCAAATGGTCGGTTGATGTGAATCAGCCCCAGCATTTT.

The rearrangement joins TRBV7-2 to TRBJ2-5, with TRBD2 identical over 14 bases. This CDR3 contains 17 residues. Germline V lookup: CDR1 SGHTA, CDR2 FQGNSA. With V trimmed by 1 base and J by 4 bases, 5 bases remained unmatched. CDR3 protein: CASSLGLAGGLGETQYF. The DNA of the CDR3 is TGTGCCAGCAGCTTAGGACTAGCGGGAGGGTTGGGAGAGACCCAGTACTTC.

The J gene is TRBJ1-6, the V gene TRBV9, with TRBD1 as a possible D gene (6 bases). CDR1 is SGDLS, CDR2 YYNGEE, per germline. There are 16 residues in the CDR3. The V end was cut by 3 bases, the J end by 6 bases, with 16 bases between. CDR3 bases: TGTGCCAGCAGCGCCTCCTGGACAGTTTCTAATTCACCCCTCCACTTT. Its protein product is CASSASWTVSNSPLHF.

The CDR3 nucleotides are TGTGCCAGCTTGACAGGGGACGCGAACACCGGGGAGCTGTTTTTT. Translated, it gives CASLTGDANTGELFF. V gene TRBV6-5 combines with J gene TRBJ2-2, with TRBD1 matching 8 bases. Germline CDR1 is MNHEY and CDR2 is SVGAGI. With V trimmed by 8 bases and J by 0 bases, 5 bases remained unmatched. The CDR3 is 15 amino acids.

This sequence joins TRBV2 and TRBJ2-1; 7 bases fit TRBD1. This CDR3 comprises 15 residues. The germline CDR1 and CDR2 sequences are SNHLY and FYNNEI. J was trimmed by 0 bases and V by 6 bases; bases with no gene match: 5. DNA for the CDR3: TGTGCCAGCAGACAGGGGACCAACTCCTACAATGAGCAGTTCTTC. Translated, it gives CASRQGTNSYNEQFF.

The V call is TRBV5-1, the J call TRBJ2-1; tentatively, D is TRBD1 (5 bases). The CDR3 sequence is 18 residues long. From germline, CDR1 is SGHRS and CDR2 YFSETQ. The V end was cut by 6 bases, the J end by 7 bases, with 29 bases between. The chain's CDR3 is CASNGINKDMKGYNEQFF. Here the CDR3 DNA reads TGCGCCAGCAACGGAATTAATAAAGACATGAAGGGGTATAATGAGCAGTTCTTC.

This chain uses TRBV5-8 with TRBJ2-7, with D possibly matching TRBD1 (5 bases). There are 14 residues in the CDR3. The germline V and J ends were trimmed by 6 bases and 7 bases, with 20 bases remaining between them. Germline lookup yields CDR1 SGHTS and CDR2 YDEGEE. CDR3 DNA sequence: TGTGCCAGCACCCTACAGCCAACAGGCGTAGAGCAGTACTTC. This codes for CASTLQPTGVEQYF.

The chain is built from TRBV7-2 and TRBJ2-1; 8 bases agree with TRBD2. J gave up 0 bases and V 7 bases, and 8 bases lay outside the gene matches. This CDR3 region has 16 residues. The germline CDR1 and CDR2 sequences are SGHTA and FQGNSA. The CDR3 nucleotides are TGTGCCAGCAACCCCCCTGCGGGAGGCTCCTACAATGAGCAGTTCTTC. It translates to CASNPPAGGSYNEQFF.

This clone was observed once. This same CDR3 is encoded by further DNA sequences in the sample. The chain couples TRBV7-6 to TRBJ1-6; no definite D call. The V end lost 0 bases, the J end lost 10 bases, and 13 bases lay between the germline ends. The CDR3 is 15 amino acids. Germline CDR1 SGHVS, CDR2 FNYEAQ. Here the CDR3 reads CASSLARGSGSPLHF. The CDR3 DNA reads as TGTGCCAGCAGCTTAGCCCGGGGTAGTGGCTCACCCCTCCACTTT.

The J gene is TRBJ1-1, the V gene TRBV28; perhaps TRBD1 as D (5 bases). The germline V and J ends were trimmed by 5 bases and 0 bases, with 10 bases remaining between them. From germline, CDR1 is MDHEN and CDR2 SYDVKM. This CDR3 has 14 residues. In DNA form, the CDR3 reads TGTGCCAGCAGTCTCCCACAGGTGAACACTGAAGCTTTCTTT. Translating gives CASSLPQVNTEAFF.

The CDR3 DNA reads TGTGCCAGCAGCTCCTCCGGCAATCAGCCCCAGCATTTT. This translates into CASSSSGNQPQHF. The J gene is TRBJ1-5, the V gene TRBV7-9; D gene ambiguous. Trimming left V 4 bases short and J 2 bases short, with 6 bases between. The CDR3 totals 13 residues. Looked up from germline, CDR1 is SEHNR and CDR2 is FQNEAQ (reference sequence).

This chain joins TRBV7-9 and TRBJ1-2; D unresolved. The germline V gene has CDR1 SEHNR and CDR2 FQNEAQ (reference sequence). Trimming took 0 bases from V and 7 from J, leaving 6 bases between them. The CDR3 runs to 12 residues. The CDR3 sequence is CASSLARAGYTF. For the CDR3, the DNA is TGTGCCAGCAGCTTAGCGAGGGCTGGCTACACCTTC.

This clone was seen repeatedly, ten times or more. CDR3 residues: CASSQASSGEQYF. CDR3 nucleotides: TGCGCCAGCAGCCAAGCGTCTAGCGGCGAGCAGTACTTC. The V gene is TRBV4-1, the J gene TRBJ2-7, with 7 bases matching TRBD2. V trimming: 1 base; J trimming: 6 bases; junction bases outside the gene matches: 3. CDR1 and CDR2 (germline): MGHRA, YSYEKL. The CDR3 spans 13 residues.

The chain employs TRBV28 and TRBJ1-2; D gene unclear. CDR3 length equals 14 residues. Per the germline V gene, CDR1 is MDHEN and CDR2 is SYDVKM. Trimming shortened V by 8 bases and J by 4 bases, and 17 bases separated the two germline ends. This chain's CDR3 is CASRSGQILYGYTF. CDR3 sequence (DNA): TGTGCCAGCCGCTCGGGCCAAATCCTCTATGGCTACACCTTC.

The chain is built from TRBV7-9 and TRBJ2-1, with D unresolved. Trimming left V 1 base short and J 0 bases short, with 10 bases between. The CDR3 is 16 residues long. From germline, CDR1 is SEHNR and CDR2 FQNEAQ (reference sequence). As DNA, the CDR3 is TGTGCCAGCAGCTTAGATGAGTGGAGCTCCTACAATGAGCAGTTCTTC. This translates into CASSLDEWSSYNEQFF.

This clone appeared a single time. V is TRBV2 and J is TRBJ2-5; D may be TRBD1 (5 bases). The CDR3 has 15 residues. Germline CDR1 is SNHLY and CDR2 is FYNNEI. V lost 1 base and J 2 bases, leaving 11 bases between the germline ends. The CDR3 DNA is TGTGCCAGCAGTGAAGAAGGGGTGGGGCAAGAGACCCAGTACTTC. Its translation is CASSEEGVGQETQYF.

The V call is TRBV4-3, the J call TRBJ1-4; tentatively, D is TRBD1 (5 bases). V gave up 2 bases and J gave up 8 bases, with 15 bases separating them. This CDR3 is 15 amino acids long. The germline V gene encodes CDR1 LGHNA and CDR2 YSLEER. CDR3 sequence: CASSQSRDFGEKLFF. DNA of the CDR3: TGCGCCAGCAGCCAATCCCGGGACTTCGGCGAAAAACTGTTTTTT.